Listed below are T cell receptor beta chains from one sample, sequenced in a study of blood T cell repertoires in COVID-19. The assay was immunoSEQ multiplex PCR, and TCRdb's table has in-frame clones only and misses some. The table has 190,000 or so clones, 85% to 90% seen once. Sequenced material: peripheral blood. The receptors come from a young woman who had recovered from COVID-19. The CDR3 runs from the conserved cysteine through the conserved F or W. A D gene is named only where the DNA matches it firmly. Size values are once, few and many counts, or a class for expanded clones, and some rows have none.

len	d_gene	v_gene	j_gene	abundance	CDR3nt	CDR3aa
14	NA	TRBV4-1	TRBJ1-1	NA	TGCGCCAGCAGCCAAGATTCCGGCAGAGGAGTAGCTTTCTTT	CASSQDSGRGVAFF
14	NA	TRBV7-3	TRBJ2-1	NA	TGTGCCAGCAGCGCCTCAGGGGACGACAATGAGCAGTTCTTC	CASSASGDDNEQFF
16	NA	TRBV7-8	TRBJ1-5	NA	TGTGCCAGCAGCTTAGGGACAGTTAATAGCAATCAGCCCCAGCATTTT	CASSLGTVNSNQPQHF
13	TRBD1	TRBV9	TRBJ2-2	NA	TGTGCCACAGGGACAGGGGACACCGGGGAGCTGTTTTTT	CATGTGDTGELFF
13	NA	TRBV12-3/TRBV12-4	TRBJ2-1	NA	TGTGCCAGCAACGCAGATACCTACAATGAGCAGTTCTTC	CASNADTYNEQFF
15	NA	TRBV7-6	TRBJ2-3	once	TGTGCCAGCAGCTTAATATCCACTGGCACAGATACGCAGTATTTT	CASSLISTGTDTQYF
16	NA	TRBV11-1	TRBJ2-2	NA	TGTGCCAGCAGCTTAGGAGGTCGAAGGGGAACCGGGGAGCTGTTTTTT	CASSLGGRRGTGELFF
15	NA	TRBV25-1	TRBJ2-3	once	TGTGCCAGCAGTGAAGGCTCGGCTAGCTTAGATACGCAGTATTTT	CASSEGSASLDTQYF
11	NA	TRBV12-3/TRBV12-4	TRBJ1-1	NA	TGTGCCAGCAGTTTTCGCGCTGAAGCTTTCTTT	CASSFRAEAFF
15	NA	TRBV5-1	TRBJ1-3	NA	TGCGCCAGCAGCTTGGAACCAGGCTCTGGAAACACCATATATTTT	CASSLEPGSGNTIYF
13	NA	TRBV9	TRBJ2-7	NA	TGTGCCAGCAGCGTAGGTGCCCCTAGCGAGCAGTACTTC	CASSVGAPSEQYF
17	TRBD1	TRBV10-3	TRBJ2-4	NA	TGTGCCATCAGTGAGTACCGGGACAGGGAAGGCAAAAACATTCAGTACTTC	CAISEYRDREGKNIQYF
16	TRBD1	TRBV19	TRBJ1-5	NA	TGTGCCAGTAGTATGCTGACAGGGCGGAGCAATCAGCCCCAGCATTTT	CASSMLTGRSNQPQHF
13	NA	TRBV12-3/TRBV12-4	TRBJ1-6	NA	TGTGCCAGCAGTTCCTCTCCTGGCTCACCCCTCCACTTT	CASSSSPGSPLHF
14	NA	TRBV5-1	TRBJ2-4	NA	TGCGCCAGCAGCTTTCTCCCAGATAAAAACATTCAGTACTTC	CASSFLPDKNIQYF
17	TRBD2	TRBV9	TRBJ2-2	NA	TGTGCCAGCAGCGTTACTAGCGGGGGGTCGAGCACCGGGGAGCTGTTTTTT	CASSVTSGGSSTGELFF
15	TRBD2	TRBV5-4	TRBJ2-1	NA	TGTGCCAGCAGCTTGGGGGGGGCGGGAGGCAATGAGCAGTTCTTC	CASSLGGAGGNEQFF
16	NA	TRBV4-1	TRBJ1-3	once	TGCGCCAGCAGCACCCAAACAGGGATCTCTGGAAACACCATATATTTT	CASSTQTGISGNTIYF
15	TRBD1	TRBV6-2/TRBV6-3	TRBJ2-7	NA	TGTGCCAGCAGTCACAGGGGGACAGCTACCTACGAGCAGTACTTC	CASSHRGTATYEQYF
13	TRBD1	TRBV2	TRBJ2-5	few	TGTGCCAGCCGGGACAGCCTGAGGGAGACCCAGTACTTC	CASRDSLRETQYF
16	TRBD2	TRBV2	TRBJ2-1	NA	TGTGCCAGCAGCTATAGCGGGGAGGGCTCCTACAATGAGCAGTTCTTC	CASSYSGEGSYNEQFF
16	TRBD2	TRBV7-2	TRBJ2-3	NA	TGTGCCAGCAGCTTAGTATTCGCGGGGGGAGCAAACCCGCAGTATTTT	CASSLVFAGGANPQYF
15	NA	TRBV4-3	TRBJ2-3	NA	TGCGCCAGCAGCCAAGAGCGGAGAAACACAGATACGCAGTATTTT	CASSQERRNTDTQYF
14	NA	TRBV6-5	TRBJ1-2	NA	TGTGCCAGCAGTTACCTCGGGGGGCAAGGGGGCTACACCTTC	CASSYLGGQGGYTF
14	NA	TRBV10-1	TRBJ1-5	NA	TGCGCCAGCACCCGATTTTTGACGGGTCAGCCCCAGCATTTT	CASTRFLTGQPQHF
14	TRBD2	TRBV27	TRBJ2-3	NA	TGTGCCAGCACGAAGCGGGGGTGGACAGATACGCAGTATTTT	CASTKRGWTDTQYF
15	TRBD1	TRBV19	TRBJ2-1	NA	TGTGCCAGTAGTCAAACCGGGACAGGGCCTAATGAGCAGTTCTTC	CASSQTGTGPNEQFF
14	NA	TRBV24-1	TRBJ2-3	NA	TGTGCCACCAGTGCGGAGGGAGGTACAGATACGCAGTATTTT	CATSAEGGTDTQYF